These 13 T cell receptor beta chains were sequenced from one sample in a study of molecular identifiers for immune sequencing clone quantification. Each CDR3 protein gets one entry after TCRdb re-called the PCR reads with MiXCR. The sample consists of 490,000 or so distinct CDR3 sequences, about a fifth of them appearing once. The sequencing input was naive CD8+ T cells from blood, with Jurkat cell RNA spiked in. Subset denoted: FACS-sorted CD8+CD4-CCR7+CD45RA+ naive T cells. These receptor sequences come from a human donor in good health. Some libraries in this study had Jurkat cell RNA spiked in.

The V and J genes are TRBV20-1 and TRBJ2-3; TRBD1 matches 9 bases. Germline trimming cut 2 bases from V and 4 bases from J; bases unmatched to any gene: 7. The CDR3 is made up of 15 amino acids. The germline V gene encodes CDR1 DFQATT and CDR2 SNEGSKA (reference sequence). The CDR3 nucleotides are TGCAGTGCTAGATCCCCCGGGACAGGGCCAGATACGCAGTATTTT. Translating it yields CSARSPGTGPDTQYF.

V and J are TRBV20-1 and TRBJ2-1, with D perhaps matching TRBD1 (5 bases). Trimming took 4 bases from V and 0 from J, leaving 19 bases between them. This CDR3 contains 17 residues. Per germline, CDR1 DFQATT and CDR2 SNEGSKA (reference sequence). The CDR3 coding sequence is TGCAGTGCTATACTCTACGGGCAGGGAAGCTCCTACAATGAGCAGTTCTTC. Translating it yields CSAILYGQGSSYNEQFF.

This chain links TRBV4-2 with TRBJ2-7; weak D call: TRBD2 (7 bases). V was cut by 1 base and J by 4 bases, with 14 bases left in between. Germline CDR1 reads LGHNA; CDR2 reads YNFKEQ. This CDR3 has 15 amino acids. CDR3 in DNA: TGTGCCAGCAGCCAAGGGGACACGGGGGGTTACGAGCAGTACTTC. Its translation is CASSQGDTGGYEQYF.

There are a few counts of this clonotype. The chain carries TRBV5-6 and TRBJ2-7; D not certain. CDR3 length equals 12 residues. Trimming pared 4 bases from V and 6 bases from J, leaving 11 bases between. The germline CDR1 and CDR2 sequences are SGHDT and YYEEEE. CDR3 amino acids: CASSDRAPEQYF. CDR3 DNA sequence: TGTGCCAGCAGCGACCGCGCCCCCGAGCAGTACTTC. The full variable domain, completed using reference TRBV5-6 and TRBJ2-7, is DAGVTQSPTHLIKTRGQQVTLRCSPKSGHDTVSWYQQALGQGPQFIFQYYEEEERQRGNFPDRFSGHQFPNYSSELNVNALLLGDSALYLCASSDRAPEQYFGPGTRLTVT.

The gene calls are TRBV19 and TRBJ2-7, with D perhaps being TRBD1 or TRBD2 (5 bases each). V was pared by 3 bases and J by 4 bases, with 13 bases between. This CDR3 spans 14 amino acids. Looked up from germline, CDR1 is LNHDA and CDR2 is SQIVND (reference sequence). The CDR3 is CASSIRSRGYEQYF. The DNA of the CDR3 is TGTGCCAGTAGTATTCGGTCGAGGGGATACGAGCAGTACTTC.

V usage is TRBV19 and J usage is TRBJ2-3; 10 bases map to TRBD2. The germline gives CDR1 LNHDA, CDR2 SQIVND (reference sequence). V was clipped by 10 bases and J by 4 bases; unmatched bases: 14. The CDR3 is made up of 16 amino acids. The DNA for the CDR3 is TGTGCCACCACCGACCTGACTAGCGGGTCCCCAGATACGCAGTATTTT. Translation: CATTDLTSGSPDTQYF.

The chain carries TRBV7-9 and TRBJ2-5; tentative D call: TRBD2 (6 bases). With 5 bases removed from V and 0 bases from J, the gap between germline ends came to 16 bases. The CDR3 spans 16 residues. Germline V gene lookup returns CDR1 SEHNR and CDR2 FQNEAQ (reference sequence). DNA for the CDR3: TGTGCCAGCAGCCCCCGTTTGGGGGGAAACCAAGAGACCCAGTACTTC. Its protein product is CASSPRLGGNQETQYF. The complete variable domain, with remaining parts taken from reference TRBV7-9 and TRBJ2-5, reads DTGVSQNPRHKITKRGQNVTFRCDPISEHNRLYWYRQTLGQGPEFLTYFQNEAQLEKSRLLSDRFSAERPKGSFSTLEIQRTEQGDSAMYLCASSPRLGGNQETQYFGPGTRLLVL.

Points on this clonotype: A much more abundant neighbour one base away suggests this may be a read error. This chain joins TRBV29-1 and TRBJ1-1; D not resolved. This CDR3 is built from 15 residues. Trimming took 3 bases from V and 0 from J, leaving 14 bases between them. Germline assignment: CDR1 SQVTM and CDR2 ANQGSEA. CDR3 in DNA: TGCAGCGTTGACGGTTCGATACTCATGAACACTGAAGCTTTCTTT. Amino acids: CSVDGSILMNTEAFF.

This clonotype was detected a few times. The J gene is TRBJ2-7, the V gene TRBV4-3; D may match TRBD1 or TRBD2 (5 bases each). The CDR3 has 16 residues. In germline, CDR1 is LGHNA, CDR2 YSLEER. The germline V and J ends were trimmed by 0 bases and 2 bases, with 14 bases remaining between them. CDR3 nucleotide sequence: TGCGCCAGCAGCCAAGACGACACTAGGGACCCCTACGAGCAGTACTTC. It specifies CASSQDDTRDPYEQYF.

This clonotype was observed at least ten times. The chain has TRBV19 and TRBJ1-5; 7 bases fit TRBD1. This CDR3 has 15 amino acids. Germline loops: CDR1 LNHDA, CDR2 SQIVND (reference sequence). V lost 6 bases and J lost 0; bases outside the gene matches: 5. CDR3 coding DNA: TGTGCCAGTAGAGTGACAGGGAATAGCAATCAGCCCCAGCATTTT. This translates into CASRVTGNSNQPQHF.

The chain employs TRBV7-9 and TRBJ2-2, with unresolved D. Germline values: CDR1 SEHNR, CDR2 FQNEAQ (reference sequence). The CDR3 consists of 12 residues. V was cut by 5 bases and J by 4 bases, with 5 bases left in between. CDR3 nucleotides: TGTGCCAGCAGCCGGCTCACCGGGGAGCTGTTTTTT. It encodes CASSRLTGELFF. Full variable domain (rest looked up from reference TRBV7-9 and TRBJ2-2): DTGVSQNPRHKITKRGQNVTFRCDPISEHNRLYWYRQTLGQGPEFLTYFQNEAQLEKSRLLSDRFSAERPKGSFSTLEIQRTEQGDSAMYLCASSRLTGELFFGEGSRLTVL.

Comments on this clonotype: A much larger clonotype is one base distant, so this may be a read error. Since no conserved phenylalanine or tryptophan closes the CDR3, a read error is the likely cause. The chain links TRBV7-2 to TRBJ2-1; D unresolved. V was trimmed by 5 bases and J by 0 bases, leaving 11 bases between them. The CDR3 covers 15 residues. Germline lookup yields CDR1 SGHTA and CDR2 FQGNSA. The CDR3 DNA sequence: TGTGCCAGCAGCATCGAAAAGAGCTCCTACAATGAGCAGTTCTGC. Its protein is CASSIEKSSYNEQFC.

The chain uses TRBV30 and TRBJ1-4; no firm D call. The CDR3 runs 16 residues. V lost 0 bases and J 0 bases, leaving 11 bases between the germline ends. The germline gives CDR1 GTSNPN, CDR2 SVGIG (reference sequence). CDR3 in DNA: TGTGCCTGGAGTGTAATTCGGGCCACAACTAATGAAAAACTGTTTTTT. Residues: CAWSVIRATTNEKLFF.